This section outlines one T cell receptor (beta chain) sequence together with its context. The target antigen is unknown. This CDR3 spans 15 amino acids. V lost 1 base and J lost 1, with 8 bases in between. Germline assignment: CDR1 SEHNR and CDR2 FQNEAQ (reference sequence). This sample is part of a study of T cells in Graves' hyperthyroidism and ophthalmopathy. Study overall: Any treatment followed the collection of peripheral blood at initial diagnosis. Findings and limits, study-wide: Blood samples included most of the expanded thyroid clonotypes exceeding 0.001. Ophthalmopathy cases were set apart from stable hyperthyroidism by a 13 V-J model.

The TCR beta CDR3 regions underwent amplification using RNA transcripts as the source. First-round RT-PCR with HTBI primers amplified the TCR CDR3 region. TCRdb reprocessed the multiplex PCR reads via MiXCR and lists one record per CDR3 protein. The sample has under 70,000 distinct CDR3 sequences, approximately 57% seen once. The material sequenced was blood. This chain connects TRBV7-9 to TRBJ1-3; D remains unclear. This receptor was obtained from a woman aged 55 to 70 with Graves' ophthalmopathy. The chain's CDR3 is CASSLGANSGNTIYF. The CDR3 DNA is TGTGCCAGCAGCTTAGGGGCAAATTCTGGAAACACCATATATTTT.